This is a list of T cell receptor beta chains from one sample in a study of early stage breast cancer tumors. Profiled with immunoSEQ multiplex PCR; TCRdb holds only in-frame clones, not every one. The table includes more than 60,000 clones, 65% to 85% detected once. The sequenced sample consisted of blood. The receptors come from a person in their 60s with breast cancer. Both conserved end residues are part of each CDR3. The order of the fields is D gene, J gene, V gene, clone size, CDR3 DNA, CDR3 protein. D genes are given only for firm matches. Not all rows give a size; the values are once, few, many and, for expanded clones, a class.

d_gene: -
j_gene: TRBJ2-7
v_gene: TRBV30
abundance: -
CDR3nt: TGTGCCTGGAGCGGGGGGCTCTCCTACGAGCAGTACTTC
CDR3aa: CAWSGGLSYEQYF

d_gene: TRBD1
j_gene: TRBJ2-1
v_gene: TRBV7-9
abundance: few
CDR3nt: TGTGCCAGCAGCTCTGGGTCGACAGGGTTAGCCTACAATGAGCAGTTCTTC
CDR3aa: CASSSGSTGLAYNEQFF

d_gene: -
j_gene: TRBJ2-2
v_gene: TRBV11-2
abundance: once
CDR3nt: TGTGCCAGCAGCTTATCACGAGACGGGGAGCTGTTTTTT
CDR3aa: CASSLSRDGELFF

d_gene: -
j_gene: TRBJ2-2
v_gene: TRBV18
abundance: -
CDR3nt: TGTGCCAGCTCACCACTCAACGGCAACACCGGGGAGCTGTTTTTT
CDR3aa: CASSPLNGNTGELFF

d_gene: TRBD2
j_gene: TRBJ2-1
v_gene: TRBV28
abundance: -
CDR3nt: TGTGCCAGCAGCCAAGCGGGAGAATACAATGAGCAGTTCTTC
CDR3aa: CASSQAGEYNEQFF

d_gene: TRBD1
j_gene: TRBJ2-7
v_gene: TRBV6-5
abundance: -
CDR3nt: TGTGCCAGCAGTTACCAACAGGGGGTTTACGAGCAGTACTTC
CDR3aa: CASSYQQGVYEQYF

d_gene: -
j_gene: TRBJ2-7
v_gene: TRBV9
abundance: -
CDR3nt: TGTGCCAGCAGCTCCCAGGGCGTTTCCTACGAGCAGTACTTC
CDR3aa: CASSSQGVSYEQYF

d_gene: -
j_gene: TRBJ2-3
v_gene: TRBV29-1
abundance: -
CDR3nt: TGCAGCGAATTTGACCGTGGGGGGGCGTTGGGCACAGATACGCAGTATTTT
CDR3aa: CSEFDRGGALGTDTQYF

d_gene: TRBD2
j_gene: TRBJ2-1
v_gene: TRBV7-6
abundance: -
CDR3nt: TGTGCCAGCAGCCCACTAGCGGGAGGGGGGAATGAGCAGTTCTTC
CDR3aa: CASSPLAGGGNEQFF

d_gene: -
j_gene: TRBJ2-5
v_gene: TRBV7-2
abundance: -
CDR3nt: TGTGCCAGCACACTCAGTATCGAGACCCAGTACTTC
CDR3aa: CASTLSIETQYF

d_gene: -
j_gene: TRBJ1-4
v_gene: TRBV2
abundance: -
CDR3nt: TGTGCCAGCAAGAGGGGGGACGAAAAACTGTTTTTT
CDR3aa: CASKRGDEKLFF

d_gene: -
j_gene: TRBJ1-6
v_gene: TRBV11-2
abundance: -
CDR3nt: TGTGCCAGCAGCTTTAGTAACATAGGATCACCCCTCCACTTT
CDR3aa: CASSFSNIGSPLHF

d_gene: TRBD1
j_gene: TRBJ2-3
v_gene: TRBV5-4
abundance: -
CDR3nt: TGTGCCAGCAGCCGCCGGGGACAGGGTACTTGGGGCACAGATACGCAGTATTTT
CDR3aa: CASSRRGQGTWGTDTQYF

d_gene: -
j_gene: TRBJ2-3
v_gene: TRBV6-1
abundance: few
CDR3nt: TGTGCCAGCAGTGTAGTTCGAGATACGCAGTATTTT
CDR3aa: CASSVVRDTQYF

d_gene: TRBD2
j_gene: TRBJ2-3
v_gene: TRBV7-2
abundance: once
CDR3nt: TGTGCCAGCAGCTCCTCCACTAGCGGGAGGAGGTATTTT
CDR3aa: CASSSSTSGRRYF

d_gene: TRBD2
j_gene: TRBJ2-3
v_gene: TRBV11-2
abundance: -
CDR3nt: TGTGCCACAGCAGGGCGGCCGGGACTAGATCTCGCTACGCAGTATTTT
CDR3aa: CATAGRPGLDLATQYF

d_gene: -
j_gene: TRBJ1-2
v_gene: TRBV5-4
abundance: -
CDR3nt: TGTGCCAGCAGCTTGGGGGCAGGGGACTATGGCTACACCTTC
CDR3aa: CASSLGAGDYGYTF

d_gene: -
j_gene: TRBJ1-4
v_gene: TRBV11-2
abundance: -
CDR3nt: TGTGCCAGCAGCTTAGATCTACACCGTCAAGCAACTAATGAAAAACTGTTTTTT
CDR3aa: CASSLDLHRQATNEKLFF

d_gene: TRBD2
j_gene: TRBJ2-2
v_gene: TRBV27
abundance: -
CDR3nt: TGTGCCAGCAGTTTAAGACTAGCTGGCACCGGGGAGCTGTTTTTT
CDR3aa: CASSLRLAGTGELFF

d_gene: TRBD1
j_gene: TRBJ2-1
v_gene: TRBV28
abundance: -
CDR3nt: TGTGCCAGCAGTTTCATTACGGGGTGGGGGACAGACAATGAGCAGTTCTTC
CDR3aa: CASSFITGWGTDNEQFF

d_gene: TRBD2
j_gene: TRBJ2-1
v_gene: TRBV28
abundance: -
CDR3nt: TGTGCCAGCAGACTCCGACTAGCGGGAGTCAATGAGCAGTTCTTC
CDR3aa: CASRLRLAGVNEQFF

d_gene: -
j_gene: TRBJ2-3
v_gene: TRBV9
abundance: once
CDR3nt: TGTGCCAGCAGCGAGAGGGTCACTAGGAGTTCGCAGTATTTT
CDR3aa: CASSERVTRSSQYF

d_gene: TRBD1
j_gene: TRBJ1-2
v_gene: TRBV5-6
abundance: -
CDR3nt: TGTGCCAGCAGCTTGGTTTCGGGACAGGGATATGGCTACACCTTC
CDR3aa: CASSLVSGQGYGYTF

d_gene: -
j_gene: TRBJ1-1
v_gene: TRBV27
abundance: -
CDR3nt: TGTGCCAGCAGTCTCCGACAGCGGAACACTGAAGCTTTCTTT
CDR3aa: CASSLRQRNTEAFF

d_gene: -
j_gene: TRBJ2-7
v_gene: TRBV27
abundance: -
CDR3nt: TGTGCCAGCAGTTTATCCCCGGCCTACGAGCAGTACTTC
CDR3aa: CASSLSPAYEQYF

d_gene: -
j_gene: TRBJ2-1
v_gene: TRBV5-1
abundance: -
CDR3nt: TGCGCCAGCAGCTTGAGTGGCCTCTACTCCTACAATGAGCAGTTCTTC
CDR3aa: CASSLSGLYSYNEQFF

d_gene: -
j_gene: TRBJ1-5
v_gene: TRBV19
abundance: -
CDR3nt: TGTGCCAGTAGTATCAAGGGTGGAGCGGGTCAGCCCCAGCATTTT
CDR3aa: CASSIKGGAGQPQHF

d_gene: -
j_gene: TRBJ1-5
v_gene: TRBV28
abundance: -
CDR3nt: TGTGCCAGCAGTTACCTCCTCGATCAGCCCCAGCATTTT
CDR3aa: CASSYLLDQPQHF

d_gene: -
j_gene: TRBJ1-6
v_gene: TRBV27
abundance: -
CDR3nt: TGTGCCAGCAGTTTAGGACAGACTTCGTCCCTCCACTTT
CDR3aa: CASSLGQTSSLHF

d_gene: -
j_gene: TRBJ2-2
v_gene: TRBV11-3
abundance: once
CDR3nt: TGTGCCAGCAAAGAAGCGGACACCGGGGAGCTGTTTTTT
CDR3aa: CASKEADTGELFF

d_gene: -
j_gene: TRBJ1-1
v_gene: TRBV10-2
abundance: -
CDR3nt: TGCGCCAGCAGTGGAGTGGGGGGACACTTGAACACTGAAGCTTTCTTT
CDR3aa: CASSGVGGHLNTEAFF

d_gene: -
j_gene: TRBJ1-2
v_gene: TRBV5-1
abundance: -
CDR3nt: TGCGCCAGCAGACCTGACAGCAACTATGGCTACACCTTC
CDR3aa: CASRPDSNYGYTF

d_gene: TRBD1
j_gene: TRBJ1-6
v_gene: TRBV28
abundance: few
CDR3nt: TGTGCCAGCAGCGCCGGACAGGGCAAGTTCCTCCACTTT
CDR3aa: CASSAGQGKFLHF

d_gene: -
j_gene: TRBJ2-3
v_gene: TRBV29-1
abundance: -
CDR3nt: TGCAGCGTTGGTTGGGGGGACCCCGGCACAGATACGCAGTATTTT
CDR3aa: CSVGWGDPGTDTQYF

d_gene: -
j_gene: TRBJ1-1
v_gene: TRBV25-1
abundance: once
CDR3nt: TGTGCCAGCAGTGCCCTGGGAGGGACTGAAGCTTTCTTT
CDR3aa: CASSALGGTEAFF

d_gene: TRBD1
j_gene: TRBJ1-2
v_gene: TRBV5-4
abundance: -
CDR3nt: TGTGCCAGCAGCAATGGGGGGACAGGGGACGGCTACACCTTC
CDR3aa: CASSNGGTGDGYTF

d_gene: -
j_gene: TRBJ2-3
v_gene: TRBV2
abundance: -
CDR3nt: TGTGCCAGCACCCCTTCTTGGGGCACAGATACGCAGTATTTT
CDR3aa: CASTPSWGTDTQYF